Listed here are 27 T cell receptor beta chains from one sample, sequenced in a study of graft-versus-host responses after intestinal transplantation. TCRdb keeps only in-frame clones here, not all; method: immunoSEQ multiplex PCR. The data show fewer than 150,000 clones, 90% to 95% seen once. Their antigens are not known. The source was unstimulated CD4+ T cells sorted from spleen or lymph node cells, collected before intestinal transplant. Source of these receptors: a human donor who received an intestinal transplant.

The chain recombines TRBV13 with TRBJ1-3; no definite D call. The germline V gene encodes CDR1 PRHDT and CDR2 FYEKMQ (reference sequence). The CDR3 is 16 amino acids. Trimming stripped 4 bases from V and 0 bases from J, with 13 bases between. The CDR3 protein is CASSSLTRSSGNTIYF. CDR3 in DNA: TGTGCCAGCAGCTCGCTGACAAGGAGCTCTGGAAACACCATATATTTT.

The chain joins TRBV4-1 to TRBJ2-2; D may be TRBD1 (5 bases). This CDR3 is 14 amino acids long. Germline CDR1 is MGHRA and CDR2 is YSYEKL. The germline V and J ends were trimmed by 4 bases and 1 base, with 7 bases remaining between them. The CDR3 region has the DNA TGCGCCAGCAGCCCAGGGCGGAACACCGGGGAGCTGTTTTTT. The encoded protein is CASSPGRNTGELFF.

This clone has only a few counts. The chain has TRBV6-6 and TRBJ1-5, with D uncertain. Trimming took 2 bases from V and 5 from J, leaving 4 bases between them. The CDR3 has 12 residues. Germline CDR1 is MNHNY and CDR2 is SVGAGI (reference sequence). CDR3 nucleotide sequence: TGTGCCAGCAGTTACGTCGATCAGCCCCAGCATTTT. Protein sequence: CASSYVDQPQHF.

This clone was observed a few times. J is TRBJ1-6 and V is TRBV7-2; D is undetermined. The length of the CDR3 is 15 residues. Germline-derived CDR1 and CDR2 are SGHTA and FQGNSA. Between the trimmed V and J ends, which lost 3 bases and 10 bases, there was a span of 16 bases. Here the CDR3 DNA reads TGTGCCAGCAGCTTCGACCTCTCGGGGAGGTCACCCCTCCACTTT. Its translation: CASSFDLSGRSPLHF. Using reference TRBV7-2 and TRBJ1-6 for the parts outside the CDR3, the full variable domain is GAGVSQSPSNKVTEKGKDVELRCDPISGHTALYWYRQSLGQGLEFLIYFQGNSAPDKSGLPSDRFSAERTGGSVSTLTIQRTQQEDSAVYLCASSFDLSGRSPLHFGNGTRLTVT.

The gene calls are TRBV4-1 and TRBJ1-5, with D unresolved. This CDR3 has 12 residues. Per germline, CDR1 MGHRA and CDR2 YSYEKL. The V gene lost 3 bases and the J gene lost 6 bases, with 6 bases spanning the gap. The CDR3 DNA sequence: TGCGCCAGCAGCCAGACGGGTCAGCCCCAGCATTTT. It is translated as CASSQTGQPQHF.

The chain carries TRBV5-1 and TRBJ2-1; D gene unclear. The germline V and J ends were trimmed by 1 base and 1 base, with 9 bases remaining between them. Germline values: CDR1 SGHRS, CDR2 YFSETQ. The CDR3 sequence is 15 residues long. This chain's CDR3 is CASSLTEGSYNEQFF. In DNA, the CDR3 is TGCGCCAGCAGCTTGACGGAAGGATCCTACAATGAGCAGTTCTTC.

The V and J genes are TRBV6-1 and TRBJ1-6, with a tentative D call TRBD1 (5 bases). Trimming pared 0 bases from V and 9 bases from J, leaving 9 bases between. In germline, CDR1 is MNHNS, CDR2 SASEGT. This CDR3 has 14 amino acids. As DNA, the CDR3 is TGTGCCAGCAGTGAAGCGCGGGGGGTTTCACCCCTCCACTTT. As protein: CASSEARGVSPLHF.

V usage is TRBV5-5 and J usage is TRBJ2-7; no reliable D call. This CDR3 is built from 14 residues. Trimming removed 4 bases from V and 2 bases from J, with 13 bases in between. Germline CDR1 SGHKS, CDR2 YYEKEE (reference sequence). This chain's CDR3 is CASSLYTLAYEQYF. DNA of the CDR3: TGTGCCAGCAGCCTCTACACGCTCGCCTACGAGCAGTACTTC.

The gene calls are TRBV14 and TRBJ2-1, with a tentative D call TRBD1 (6 bases). The CDR3 loop spans 12 amino acids. Trimming took off 2 bases at V and 12 bases at J, with 11 bases between the two ends. The germline CDR1 and CDR2 sequences are SGHDN and FVKESK. The CDR3 DNA follows: TGTGCCAGCAGCCAAATACAGGGAATGCAGTTCTTC. This encodes CASSQIQGMQFF. The whole variable domain, filled in from reference TRBV14 and TRBJ2-1, reads EAGVTQFPSHSVIEKGQTVTLRCDPISGHDNLYWYRRVMGKEIKFLLHFVKESKQDESGMPNNRFLAERTGGTYSTLKVQPAELEDSGVYFCASSQIQGMQFFGPGTRLTVL.

The chain recombines TRBV19 with TRBJ2-5; TRBD1 agrees at 7 bases. The CDR3 runs 14 residues. Per the germline V gene, CDR1 is LNHDA and CDR2 is SQIVND (reference sequence). DNA of the CDR3: TGTACATTGGGTTCAGGGGGTGGGGAAGAGACCCAGTACTTC. Translating it yields CTLGSGGGEETQYF.

CDR3 region: CASSLNPSDMNTEAFF. CDR3 sequence (DNA): TGTGCCAGCAGCTTAAACCCGTCAGACATGAACACTGAAGCTTTCTTT. The chain carries TRBV7-3 and TRBJ1-1; D is ambiguous. The CDR3 contains 16 residues. V lost 1 base and J lost 0, with 12 bases in between. In germline, CDR1 is SGHTA, CDR2 FQGTGA.

This sequence joins TRBV6-5 and TRBJ1-2; D perhaps matches TRBD1 (5 bases). Germline V gene sequence: CDR1 MNHEY, CDR2 SVGAGI. This CDR3 is built from 13 residues. Trimming shortened V by 0 bases and J by 6 bases, and 8 bases separated the two germline ends. The CDR3: CASSYSWGHGYTF. The CDR3 nucleotides are TGTGCCAGCAGTTACTCGTGGGGCCATGGCTACACCTTC.

V and J are TRBV9 and TRBJ1-1, with 12 bases identical to TRBD1. With V trimmed by 4 bases and J by 5 bases, 6 bases remained unmatched. There are 15 residues in the CDR3. In germline, CDR1 is SGDLS, CDR2 YYNGEE. CDR3 DNA sequence: TGTGCCAGCAGCTGGGGACAGGGGGCTGGGACTGAAGCTTTCTTT. This translates into CASSWGQGAGTEAFF.

This chain uses TRBV27 with TRBJ1-2, with D possibly TRBD1 on 5 matching bases. CDR3 length: 16 amino acids. Germline values: CDR1 MNHEY, CDR2 SMNVEV (reference sequence). The germline V and J ends were trimmed by 0 bases and 0 bases, with 11 bases remaining between them. CDR3 sequence: CASSLSLRTTNYGYTF. The CDR3, as DNA: TGTGCCAGCAGTTTATCCCTTAGGACAACTAACTATGGCTACACCTTC.

On this clone itself: At the DNA level, this CDR3 is encoded by other sequences in the same sample as well. This chain joins TRBV5-1 and TRBJ2-5; the D is unclear. V was trimmed by 3 bases and J by 1 base, leaving 1 base between them. Germline assignment: CDR1 SGHRS and CDR2 YFSETQ. The CDR3 length is 11 residues. The CDR3 loop reads CASSSQETQYF. The CDR3 DNA is TGCGCCAGCAGCTCCCAAGAGACCCAGTACTTC.

V usage is TRBV7-9 and J usage is TRBJ1-2; no definite D call. Germline V gene sequence: CDR1 SEHNR, CDR2 FQNEAQ (reference sequence). The V end lost 1 base, the J end lost 2 bases, and 8 bases lay between the germline ends. This CDR3 is built from 14 residues. The CDR3 DNA sequence: TGTGCCAGCAGCTTAGTTGGGAGAAACTATGGCTACACCTTC. It encodes CASSLVGRNYGYTF.

This clone was picked up a small number of times. The rearrangement joins TRBV18 to TRBJ1-5; D gene uncertain. Trimming stripped 2 bases from V and 5 bases from J, with 7 bases between. CDR3 length equals 13 residues. Germline loops: CDR1 KGHSH, CDR2 LQKENI. CDR3 sequence: CASSPGLDQPQHF. The CDR3 nucleotides read TGTGCCAGCTCACCAGGGCTCGATCAGCCCCAGCATTTT.

CDR3 nucleotide sequence: TGTGCCAGTAGTCGGGACGGCTCCTACGAGCAGTACTTC. Its translation is CASSRDGSYEQYF. This chain joins TRBV19 and TRBJ2-7, with D possibly called TRBD1 or TRBD2 (5 bases each). This CDR3 comprises 13 residues. Germline loops: CDR1 LNHDA, CDR2 SQIVND (reference sequence). Trimming cost V 5 bases and J 0 bases, with 8 bases left between them.

This clone was found once. The chain joins TRBV2 to TRBJ2-1; D may be TRBD1 (6 bases). Germline V gene sequence: CDR1 SNHLY, CDR2 FYNNEI. V lost 5 bases to trimming and J lost 6 bases, with 17 bases between them. CDR3 length equals 15 residues. The CDR3 coding sequence is TGTGCCAGCAGTTTAGACTATTCACAGGGCAATGAGCAGTTCTTC. It is translated as CASSLDYSQGNEQFF.

The DNA for the CDR3 is TGTGCCAGCAGCATCGACAGATTTTATTCACCCCTCCACTTT. Translation gives CASSIDRFYSPLHF. This chain connects TRBV7-3 to TRBJ1-6, with TRBD1 as a possible D gene (5 bases). Trimming shortened V by 5 bases and J by 8 bases, and 13 bases separated the two germline ends. The CDR3 loop spans 14 amino acids. Germline assignment: CDR1 SGHTA and CDR2 FQGTGA.

The rearrangement joins TRBV5-1 to TRBJ2-3, with D tentatively TRBD1 (6 bases). The CDR3 extends over 14 amino acids. The V end lost 4 bases, the J end lost 6 bases, and 15 bases lay between the germline ends. Germline CDR1 SGHRS, CDR2 YFSETQ. CDR3 nucleotides: TGCGCCAGCAGCCCACAGGGTGGTGGGGATACGCAGTATTTT. Its protein is CASSPQGGGDTQYF.

This chain joins TRBV4-2 and TRBJ2-7; D might be TRBD1 (6 bases). Trimming removed 2 bases at V and 6 bases at J, with 20 bases between. Germline-derived CDR1 and CDR2 are LGHNA and YNFKEQ. This CDR3 region has 16 residues. The CDR3 is CASSQSGQTNRGEQYF. In nucleotides, the CDR3 is TGTGCCAGCAGCCAAAGTGGACAGACTAATCGGGGCGAGCAGTACTTC.

J is TRBJ1-1 and V is TRBV18; D uncertain. The CDR3 sequence is 14 residues long. Germline V gene lookup returns CDR1 KGHSH and CDR2 LQKENI. V lost 3 bases and J 10 bases, leaving 18 bases between the germline ends. In DNA form, the CDR3 reads TGTGCCAGCTCACCCAACAAACAGCCCTCGGTAGCTTTCTTT. It translates to CASSPNKQPSVAFF.

A single count supports this clone. The chain employs TRBV30 and TRBJ2-3; D gene unclear. Per germline, CDR1 GTSNPN and CDR2 SVGIG (reference sequence). The V end was cut by 2 bases, the J end by 8 bases, with 14 bases between. CDR3 length: 13 amino acids. CDR3 loop: CAWSPTPNPTQYF. As DNA, the CDR3 is TGTGCCTGGAGTCCGACCCCCAACCCTACGCAGTATTTT.

V gene TRBV5-6 combines with J gene TRBJ1-2; weak D call: TRBD1 (6 bases). Germline CDR1 reads SGHDT; CDR2 reads YYEEEE. CDR3 length: 14 amino acids. Trimming stripped 4 bases from V and 1 base from J, with 11 bases between. The CDR3 loop reads CASSDGTNNYGYTF. CDR3 nucleotide sequence: TGTGCCAGCAGCGATGGGACAAATAACTATGGCTACACCTTC.

This chain uses TRBV5-6 with TRBJ2-3, with D uncertain. Germline V gene lookup returns CDR1 SGHDT and CDR2 YYEEEE. The CDR3 extends over 13 amino acids. The V gene lost 4 bases and the J gene lost 4 bases, with 10 bases spanning the gap. CDR3 nucleotides: TGTGCCAGCAGCGGGGTAGTGGCAGATACGCAGTATTTT. Its translation is CASSGVVADTQYF.

CDR3 in amino acids: CASSLDGSAGISTDTQYF. The CDR3 bases are TGTGCCAGCAGCTTAGACGGGTCGGCCGGTATTAGCACAGATACGCAGTATTTT. The rearrangement links TRBV11-2 to TRBJ2-3; D remains unclear. Looked up from germline, CDR1 is SGHAT and CDR2 is FQNNGV. V was shortened by 0 bases and J by 0 bases, with 16 bases between the two germline ends. The length of the CDR3 is 18 residues.